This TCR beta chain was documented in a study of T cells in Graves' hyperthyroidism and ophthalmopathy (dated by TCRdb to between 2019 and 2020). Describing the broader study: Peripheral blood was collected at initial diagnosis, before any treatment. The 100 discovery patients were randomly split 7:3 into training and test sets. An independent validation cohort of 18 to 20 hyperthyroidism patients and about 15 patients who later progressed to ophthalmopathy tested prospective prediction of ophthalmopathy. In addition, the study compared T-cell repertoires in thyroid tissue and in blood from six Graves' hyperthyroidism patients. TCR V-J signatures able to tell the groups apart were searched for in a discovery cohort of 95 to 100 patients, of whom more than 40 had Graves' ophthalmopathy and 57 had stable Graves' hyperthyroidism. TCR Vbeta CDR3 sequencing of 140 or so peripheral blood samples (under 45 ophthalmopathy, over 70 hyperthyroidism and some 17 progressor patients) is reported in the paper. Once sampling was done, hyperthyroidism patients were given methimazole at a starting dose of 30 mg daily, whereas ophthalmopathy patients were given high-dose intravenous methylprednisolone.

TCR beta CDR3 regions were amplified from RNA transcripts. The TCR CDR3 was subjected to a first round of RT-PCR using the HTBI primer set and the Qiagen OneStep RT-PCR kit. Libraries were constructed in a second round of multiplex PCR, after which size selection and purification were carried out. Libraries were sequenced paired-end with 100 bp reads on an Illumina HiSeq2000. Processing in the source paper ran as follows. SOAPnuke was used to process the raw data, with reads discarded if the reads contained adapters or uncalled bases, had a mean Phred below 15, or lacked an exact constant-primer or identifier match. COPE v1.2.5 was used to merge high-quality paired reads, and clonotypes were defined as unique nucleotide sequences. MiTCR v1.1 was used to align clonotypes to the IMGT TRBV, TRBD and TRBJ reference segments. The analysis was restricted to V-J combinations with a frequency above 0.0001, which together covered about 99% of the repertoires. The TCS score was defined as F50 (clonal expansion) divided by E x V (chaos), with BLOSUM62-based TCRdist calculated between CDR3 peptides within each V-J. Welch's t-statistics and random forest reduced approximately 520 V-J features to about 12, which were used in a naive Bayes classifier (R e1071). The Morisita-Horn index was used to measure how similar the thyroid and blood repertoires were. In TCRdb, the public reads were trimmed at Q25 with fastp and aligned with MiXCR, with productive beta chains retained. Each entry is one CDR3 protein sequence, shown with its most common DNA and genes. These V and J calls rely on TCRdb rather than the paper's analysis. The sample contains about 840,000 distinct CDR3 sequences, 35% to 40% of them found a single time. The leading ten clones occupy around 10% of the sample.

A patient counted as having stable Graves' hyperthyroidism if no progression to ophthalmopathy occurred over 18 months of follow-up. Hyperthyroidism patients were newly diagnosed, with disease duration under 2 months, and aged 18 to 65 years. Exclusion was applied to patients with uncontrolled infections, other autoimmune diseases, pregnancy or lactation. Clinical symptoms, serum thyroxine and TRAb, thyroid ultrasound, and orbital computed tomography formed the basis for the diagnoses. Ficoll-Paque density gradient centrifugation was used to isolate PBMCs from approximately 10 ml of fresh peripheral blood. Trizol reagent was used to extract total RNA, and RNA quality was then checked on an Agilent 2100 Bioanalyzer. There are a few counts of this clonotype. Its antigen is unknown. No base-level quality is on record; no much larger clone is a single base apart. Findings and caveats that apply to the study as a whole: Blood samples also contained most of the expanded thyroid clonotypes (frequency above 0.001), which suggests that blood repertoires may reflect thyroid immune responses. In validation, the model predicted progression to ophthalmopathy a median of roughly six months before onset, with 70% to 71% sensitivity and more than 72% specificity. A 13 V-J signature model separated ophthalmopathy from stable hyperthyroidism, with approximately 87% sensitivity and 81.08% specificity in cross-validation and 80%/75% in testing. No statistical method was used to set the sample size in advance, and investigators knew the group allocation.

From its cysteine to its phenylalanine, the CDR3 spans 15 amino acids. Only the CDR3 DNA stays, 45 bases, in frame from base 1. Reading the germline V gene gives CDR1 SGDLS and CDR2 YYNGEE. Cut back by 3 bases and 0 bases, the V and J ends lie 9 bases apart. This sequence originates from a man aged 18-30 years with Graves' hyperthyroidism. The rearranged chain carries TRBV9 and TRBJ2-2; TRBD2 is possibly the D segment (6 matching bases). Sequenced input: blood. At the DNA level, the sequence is TGTGCCAGCAGCGCCGCGGGGACGAACACCGGGGAGCTGTTTTTT. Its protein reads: CASSAAGTNTGELFF.